This T cell receptor (beta chain) originates from a study of CXCR3-negative and CXCR3-positive naive CD8 T cells. Findings and limits, study-wide: For memory CD8+ cells diversity was much lower, but both naive subsets had comparably high diversity. In CXCR3-positive naive cells, the TRB CDR3s were more hydrophobic than in CXCR3-negative naive cells.

Using triplicate sorts, 300,000 or so cells were collected each time from every CD8+ T cell subset. Naivety in CD8+ T cells corresponded to a CD45RO-CCR7+CD27+CD95- phenotype. cDNA libraries for TRB were generated by 5' RACE incorporating UMI labels. TCRdb re-called the 5' RACE reads; every CDR3 protein appears as one record, without DNA. With approximately 56,000 distinct CDR3 sequences in the sample, the ten largest clones hold approximately 1.5%. CDR1 and CDR2 from the germline V gene are KGHDR and SFDVKD. CDR3 length: 14 residues. Notes on this clonotype: Its target is not known.

The gene calls are TRBV24-1 and TRBJ2-1. The sample comprised naive CXCR3- CD8+ T cells from blood. Subset described: CD45RO-CCR7+CD27+CD95- naive CD8+ T cells lacking CXCR3 (TNR3-). This receptor was identified in a human donor in good health. Some clones in this sample may be carry-over from other donors' samples. The CDR3 loop reads CATSDRTHYNEQFF.